The clone carrying this T cell receptor (beta chain) was detected only a few times. Its antigen is undetermined. This sample was included in a study of beta chain features in type 1 diabetes. Study results and caveats: Sequencing used cDNA, and cells with high TCR expression could therefore be over-represented.

Expressed TCRB transcripts were sequenced, since all the RNA that had been isolated was reverse transcribed. Libraries were prepared by immunoSEQ multiplex PCR; TCRdb keeps only in-frame clonotypes and omits some of them. The sample lists about 410,000 clones; over 11% were seen once. CDR3 size: 11 residues. V was cut by 8 bases and J by 9 bases, with 11 bases left in between. CDR1 is MDHEN and CDR2 is SYDVKM in the germline V gene. The TCR was taken from a man in his thirties or forties in good health. Material for sequencing was naive CD4+ T cells from blood. The V and J genes are TRBV28 and TRBJ2-1, with D possibly TRBD1 on 5 matching bases. The CDR3 here is CASAIRGEQFF. The CDR3 nucleotides are TGTGCCAGCGCAATAAGGGGTGAGCAGTTCTTC.